This T cell receptor (beta chain) derives from a study of T-cell reconstitution after alpha-beta-depleted transplantation in children. Study-wide findings and caveats: Several hundred expanded graft clones reportedly were the source of alpha-beta T cells about two months after transplant. T-cell numbers and diversity one year post-transplant derived largely from freshly generated T cells.

Trimming shortened V by 10 bases and J by 7 bases, and 20 bases separated the two germline ends. CDR3 length: 15 amino acids. Germline-derived CDR1 and CDR2 are ENHRY and SYGVKD. Preparing the TCRbeta library involved the use of unique molecular identifiers. Via MiXCR, TCRdb re-called the PCR reads, giving one row per CDR3 protein. In the table there are 530,000 or so distinct CDR3 sequences, over 20% of which are singletons. In regard to this clonotype: Its cognate antigen is unknown.

The J gene is TRBJ1-6, the V gene TRBV10-3; a weak D match, TRBD1 (5 bases). The source of this sequence is a boy under two years old with Wiskott-Aldrich syndrome, due to receive a stem cell transplant. This specimen was PBMCs, taken before TCRalphabeta/CD19-depleted stem cell transplant. The CDR3 loop is CATLPQGSKNSPLHF. The CDR3 DNA is TGTGCCACCTTACCCCAGGGCAGCAAGAATTCACCCCTCCACTTT.